A selection of T cell receptor beta chains follows, all from one sample in a study of identical twins. TCRdb reanalysed the 5' RACE reads using MiXCR and keeps one entry per CDR3 protein. The sample has around 690,000 distinct CDR3 sequences, over 20% seen once; the top ten hold 4% to 4.5%. These records were also assigned to another study, of T cells expressing NK-cell markers.

The sequencing sample was made of PBMCs. These receptors were taken from a young woman in good health. Both conserved end residues are part of each CDR3. The D gene is left open where the match is weak. Clone size is shown for a subset of rows, as once, few, many or a class of expanded clone.

d_call	clone_size	v_call	j_call	cdr3_aa	cdr3_nt
TRBD2	.	TRBV19	TRBJ2-3	CASSYSTSGRVFTDTQYF	TGTGCCAGTAGTTACTCGACTAGCGGGAGGGTCTTCACAGATACGCAGTATTTT
.	.	TRBV19	TRBJ2-7	CASSMGYRTYEQYF	TGTGCCAGTAGTATGGGTTACCGAACCTACGAGCAGTACTTC
.	many	TRBV20-1	TRBJ1-5	CSASPGNLRTINQPQHF	TGCAGTGCTAGTCCTGGGAACCTCAGGACGATCAATCAGCCCCAGCATTTT
.	many	TRBV20-1	TRBJ2-1	CSASGYLSYNEQFF	TGCAGTGCTAGCGGTTACCTCTCCTACAATGAGCAGTTCTTC
TRBD2	.	TRBV11-2	TRBJ2-1	CASCPLSREGSSSYNEQFF	TGTGCCAGCTGCCCATTGTCGCGGGAGGGCTCCAGCTCCTACAATGAGCAGTTCTTC
TRBD2	many	TRBV18	TRBJ2-1	CASSRGLASNEQFF	TGTGCCAGCTCACGGGGACTAGCAAGCAATGAGCAGTTCTTC
.	few	TRBV18	TRBJ2-7	CASSPRQDTSYEQYF	TGTGCCAGCTCACCCCGGCAGGACACCTCCTACGAGCAGTACTTC
.	few	TRBV10-3	TRBJ2-7	CAISVTRQGGEQYF	TGTGCCATCAGTGTCACACGACAGGGAGGCGAGCAGTACTTC
TRBD2	.	TRBV20-1	TRBJ2-1	CSAQRGTSISDEQFF	TGCAGTGCCCAGAGGGGGACTAGCATTAGCGATGAGCAGTTCTTC
TRBD1	.	TRBV10-2	TRBJ1-1	CASSDLDRGDTEAFF	TGCGCCAGCAGTGACCTCGACAGGGGCGACACTGAAGCTTTCTTT
TRBD2	few	TRBV5-1	TRBJ2-5	CASSVGTSGIPQETQYF	TGCGCCAGCAGCGTCGGGACTAGCGGGATTCCTCAAGAGACCCAGTACTTC
.	many	TRBV29-1	TRBJ2-3	CSVDPPSKNTQYF	TGCAGCGTTGACCCTCCATCTAAAAACACGCAGTATTTT
.	few	TRBV20-1	TRBJ2-1	CSAPRAGRNEQFF	TGCAGTGCCCCGAGGGCAGGGCGTAATGAGCAGTTCTTC
TRBD2	.	TRBV12-3/TRBV12-4	TRBJ2-1	CASRERDLAFF	TGTGCCAGCAGAGAGCGGGACCTCGCGTTCTTC
.	.	TRBV12-5	TRBJ1-2	CASGQTADYGYTF	TGTGCTAGTGGCCAAACAGCTGACTATGGCTACACCTTC
TRBD1	few	TRBV4-3	TRBJ1-4	CASSQPTGGSGEKLFF	TGCGCCAGCAGCCAGCCTACAGGGGGCTCCGGAGAAAAACTGTTTTTT
TRBD2	many	TRBV20-1	TRBJ2-1	CSARAPTSGVPYNEQFF	TGCAGTGCTAGAGCCCCGACTAGCGGGGTACCCTACAATGAGCAGTTCTTC
.	.	TRBV7-8	TRBJ1-4	CASSLGLTRLFF	TGTGCCAGCAGCTTAGGGCTAACCCGGCTGTTTTTT
.	few	TRBV12-3/TRBV12-4	TRBJ2-2	CASSPRPTQNTGELFF	TGTGCCAGCAGCCCGAGGCCAACCCAGAACACCGGGGAGCTGTTTTTT
.	.	TRBV4-3	TRBJ1-1	CASSLLPGQEAFF	TGCGCCAGCAGCCTGCTACCAGGACAGGAAGCTTTCTTT
TRBD2	few	TRBV6-5	TRBJ2-3	CAARGSTDTQYF	TGTGCCGCACGCGGGAGTACAGATACGCAGTATTTT
.	few	TRBV20-1	TRBJ1-1	CSTRRSLNTEAFF	TGCAGTACAAGACGCTCCCTTAACACTGAAGCTTTCTTT
.	few	TRBV12-3/TRBV12-4	TRBJ2-5	CASSYTRGETQYF	TGTGCCAGCAGCTACACCCGGGGAGAGACCCAGTACTTC
.	once	TRBV27	TRBJ1-1	CASSPWRDLNTEAFF	TGTGCCAGCAGCCCGTGGCGGGACCTGAACACTGAAGCTTTCTTT
.	.	TRBV3-1	TRBJ2-1	CASSQDPTREEFF	TGTGCCAGCAGCCAAGATCCGACTAGAGAGGAGTTCTTC
TRBD1	.	TRBV12-3/TRBV12-4	TRBJ1-1	CASSWGQSTEAFF	TGTGCCAGCAGTTGGGGACAGAGTACTGAAGCTTTCTTT
TRBD1	few	TRBV20-1	TRBJ1-4	CSGIAGTGNEKLFF	TGCAGTGGCATTGCCGGGACAGGGAATGAAAAACTGTTTTTT
.	.	TRBV19	TRBJ2-5	CASSIWTDQETQYF	TGTGCCAGTAGTATATGGACCGACCAAGAGACCCAGTACTTC
.	many	TRBV20-1	TRBJ2-1	CSASSRDVIEQFF	TGCAGTGCTAGTTCACGGGATGTCATCGAGCAGTTCTTC
.	.	TRBV3-1	TRBJ2-5	CASSQRRQETQYF	TGTGCCAGCAGCCAACGGAGACAAGAGACCCAGTACTTC
TRBD1	many	TRBV20-1	TRBJ1-4	CSAGQGGEKLFF	TGCAGTGCGGGACAGGGAGGCGAAAAACTGTTTTTT
.	.	TRBV10-3	TRBJ2-2	CASHSGPPNTGELFF	TGTGCCAGCCACTCGGGACCCCCGAACACCGGGGAGCTGTTTTTT
.	many	TRBV5-1	TRBJ1-1	CASSRPDSFPEAFF	TGCGCCAGCAGCAGGCCGGACAGCTTTCCTGAAGCTTTCTTT
TRBD2	many	TRBV2	TRBJ2-7	CASTGTSGVADEQYF	TGTGCCAGCACCGGAACTAGCGGGGTGGCAGACGAGCAGTACTTC
.	many	TRBV12-3/TRBV12-4	TRBJ2-3	CASSRNTGSTDTQYF	TGTGCCAGCAGTCGAAATACAGGTAGCACAGATACGCAGTATTTT
.	few	TRBV5-5	TRBJ1-6	CASSLFAGHLDSPLHF	TGTGCCAGCAGCTTGTTTGCGGGACATCTCGATTCACCCCTCCACTTT
.	few	TRBV7-3	TRBJ2-1	CASSLRGGGYNEQFF	TGTGCCAGCAGCTTAAGGGGAGGAGGGTACAATGAGCAGTTCTTC
.	few	TRBV29-1	TRBJ1-1	CSVSTTKDTEAFF	TGCAGCGTTTCGACAACTAAAGACACTGAAGCTTTCTTT
TRBD2	few	TRBV6-1	TRBJ2-7	CASSQVASGWIYEQYF	TGTGCCAGCAGCCAGGTGGCTAGCGGGTGGATCTACGAGCAGTACTTC
.	few	TRBV6-1	TRBJ2-2	CASSRSPSIPGELFF	TGTGCCAGCAGTAGATCCCCTAGCATCCCCGGGGAGCTGTTTTTT
TRBD2	.	TRBV20-1	TRBJ2-1	CSARERRLAGDEQFF	TGCAGTGCTAGAGAACGCCGACTAGCGGGGGATGAGCAGTTCTTC
TRBD1	few	TRBV5-1	TRBJ2-5	CASSPYDRVGTQYF	TGCGCCAGCAGCCCCTACGACAGGGTGGGGACCCAGTACTTC
.	once	TRBV15	TRBJ2-5	CATSRGRGGRQETQYF	TGTGCCACCAGCAGAGGCCGTGGGGGACGACAAGAGACCCAGTACTTC
.	few	TRBV4-3	TRBJ2-7	CASSQDLTRDEQYF	TGCGCCAGCAGCCAGGACCTGACAAGGGACGAGCAGTACTTC
.	.	TRBV9	TRBJ1-5	CASSARCQPQHF	TGTGCCAGCAGCGCAAGGTGTCAGCCCCAGCATTTT
.	.	TRBV20-1	TRBJ1-6	CSAPGRSEGSPLHF	TGCAGTGCACCGGGCAGGAGCGAAGGTTCACCCCTCCACTTT
.	.	TRBV12-3/TRBV12-4	TRBJ2-5	CASSLAALIEDETQYF	TGTGCCAGCAGTTTAGCCGCTCTAATTGAGGACGAGACCCAGTACTTC
TRBD2	.	TRBV6-5	TRBJ2-1	CASSYREGGNEQFF	TGTGCCAGCAGCTATAGGGAGGGCGGCAATGAGCAGTTCTTC
TRBD1	few	TRBV10-3	TRBJ2-1	CAILILGQGNNEQFF	TGTGCCATTCTGATCTTAGGACAGGGCAACAATGAGCAGTTCTTC
TRBD1	.	TRBV10-3	TRBJ1-2	CAIGTGGDNGYTF	TGTGCCATTGGGACAGGGGGCGATAATGGCTACACCTTC
TRBD2	.	TRBV11-2	TRBJ2-6	CASSLGLAGGPSSGANVLTF	TGTGCCAGCAGCTTGGGACTAGCGGGAGGACCTAGCTCTGGGGCCAACGTCCTGACTTTC
TRBD2	.	TRBV6-5	TRBJ2-3	CASTFAGGGTDTQYF	TGTGCCAGCACGTTCGCGGGGGGCGGCACAGATACGCAGTATTTT
.	.	TRBV20-1	TRBJ2-2	CSARALKEGGNTGELFF	TGCAGTGCTAGAGCCTTGAAGGAGGGGGGGAACACCGGGGAGCTGTTTTTT
.	few	TRBV2	TRBJ1-1	CASGWPVGSDTEAFF	TGTGCCAGCGGATGGCCGGTGGGGTCCGACACTGAAGCTTTCTTT
TRBD2	.	TRBV5-1	TRBJ2-5	CASSLNGLADKAETQYF	TGCGCCAGCAGCTTAAACGGACTAGCCGACAAAGCGGAGACCCAGTACTTC
.	many	TRBV12-3/TRBV12-4	TRBJ1-5	CASSITSRLPHF	TGTGCCAGCAGTATTACGTCTAGGCTGCCGCATTTT
.	few	TRBV20-1	TRBJ2-5	CSARGRQASGETQYF	TGCAGTGCTAGAGGACGACAGGCGTCCGGAGAGACCCAGTACTTC
.	.	TRBV20-1	TRBJ1-1	CSALPQPAGIRLLNTEAFF	TGCAGTGCTCTCCCACAACCGGCGGGGATACGACTCCTGAACACTGAAGCTTTCTTT
TRBD2	.	TRBV7-2	TRBJ2-7	CASARLVAGAYEQYF	TGTGCCAGCGCCCGCCTAGTAGCGGGGGCCTACGAGCAGTACTTC